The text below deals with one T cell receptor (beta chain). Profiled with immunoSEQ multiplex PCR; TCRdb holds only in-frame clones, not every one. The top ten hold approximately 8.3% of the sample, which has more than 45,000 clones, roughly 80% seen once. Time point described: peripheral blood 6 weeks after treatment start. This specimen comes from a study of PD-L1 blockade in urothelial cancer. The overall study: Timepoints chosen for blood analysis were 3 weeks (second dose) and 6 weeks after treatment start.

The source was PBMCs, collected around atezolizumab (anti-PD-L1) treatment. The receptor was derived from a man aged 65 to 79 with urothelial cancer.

This chain's CDR3 is CASSPWDRGAGYTF. As DNA, the CDR3 is TGTGCCAGCAGTCCTTGGGACAGGGGTGCAGGCTACACCTTC. The chain is built from TRBV28 and TRBJ1-2; the match to TRBD1 covers 10 bases. This CDR3 is built from 14 residues. The germline V gene encodes CDR1 MDHEN and CDR2 SYDVKM. The V segment lost 5 bases and the J segment 8 bases; nucleotides outside the gene matches: 8.